This TCR beta chain was profiled in a study of PD-1 blockade in mismatch repair-deficient tumors. TCRdb keeps only in-frame clones here, not all; method: immunoSEQ multiplex PCR. The table has 120,000 or so clones, around 87% seen once. In the case of this clone: As yet, its antigen is unknown.

Looked up from germline, CDR1 is LGHNA and CDR2 is YNFKEQ. V lost 2 bases, J lost 0 bases, and 4 bases stayed unmatched. The CDR3 totals 16 residues. Overall study findings and caveats: After pembrolizumab, tumor-resident clones rose rapidly, then generally contracted before radiologic responses.

The clonotype originates from an adult with mismatch repair-deficient cancer. Sequenced here: peripheral blood, sampled 44 weeks after starting pembrolizumab. The chain employs TRBV4-2 and TRBJ1-5; TRBD1 aligns across 7 bases. CDR3 sequence (DNA): TGTGCCAGCAGCCAACGAACAGGGGATAGCAATCAGCCCCAGCATTTT. Translating gives CASSQRTGDSNQPQHF.